The 16 T cell receptor beta chains presented below share a single source sample, sequenced in a study of identical twins. TCRdb redid the calling of the 5' RACE reads with MiXCR, one entry per CDR3 protein. Here the sample spans roughly 710,000 distinct CDR3 sequences, 5.5% to 6.5% being singletons. Sequenced: naive T cells sorted from blood. Receptors originate from a man aged 18 to 29 in good health.

This clonotype has at least ten counts. The chain carries TRBV6-2 or TRBV6-3 and TRBJ2-3; D may be TRBD2 (6 bases). Germline V gene sequence: CDR1 MNHEY, CDR2 SVGEGT. Trimming removed 6 bases at V and 3 bases at J, with 22 bases between. The CDR3 runs 17 residues. The CDR3 sequence is CASRKLSVRESTDTQYF. The CDR3 bases are TGTGCCAGCAGAAAGTTATCTGTCCGGGAGTCGACAGATACGCAGTATTTT.

The chain links TRBV11-2 to TRBJ2-2; D is possibly TRBD2 (5 bases). The germline V and J ends were trimmed by 5 bases and 7 bases, with 17 bases remaining between them. Per germline, CDR1 SGHAT and CDR2 FQNNGV. The CDR3 consists of 15 residues. In DNA form, the CDR3 reads TGTGCCAGCAGCCCTGGGTTCGGGGAAGGCGGGGAGCTGTTTTTT. This encodes CASSPGFGEGGELFF.

This clonotype turned up a few times. This rearrangement joins TRBV27 to TRBJ2-5; 7 bases line up with TRBD2. The V and J ends lost 8 bases and 4 bases, in that order; junction bases with no gene match: 13. Germline V gene lookup returns CDR1 MNHEY and CDR2 SMNVEV (reference sequence). The CDR3 totals 15 residues. CDR3 protein: CASRSYGGSSETQYF. The CDR3, as DNA: TGTGCCAGCCGTTCTTACGGCGGGAGCTCAGAGACCCAGTACTTC.

This clonotype was detected only a few times. The chain links TRBV2 to TRBJ2-1; 13 bases align to TRBD2. The CDR3 has 21 residues. Germline trimming cut 6 bases from V and 1 base from J; bases unmatched to any gene: 18. CDR1 SNHLY and CDR2 FYNNEI come from the germline V gene. The CDR3 sequence: CASSLRRRMGLAGTSYNEQFF. CDR3 bases: TGTGCCAGCAGCCTCCGGAGGCGGATGGGACTAGCGGGAACATCCTACAATGAGCAGTTCTTC.

The chain combines TRBV5-1 with TRBJ2-5; a possible D gene is TRBD2 (5 bases). V was trimmed by 0 bases and J by 5 bases, leaving 11 bases between them. The CDR3 covers 14 residues. Germline CDR1 is SGHRS and CDR2 is YFSETQ. CDR3 sequence reads: CASSLANEGETQYF. In nucleotides, the CDR3 is TGCGCCAGCAGCTTGGCCAACGAGGGTGAGACCCAGTACTTC.

The table lists this clonotype with a few counts. Written as DNA, the CDR3 is TGCGCCAGCAGCTTCGTAGGCTCTCGAGGGGTTTACAATGAGCAGTTCTTC. This gives the protein CASSFVGSRGVYNEQFF. The V and J genes are TRBV5-1 and TRBJ2-1, with D tentatively TRBD1 or TRBD2 (5 bases each). Germline lookup yields CDR1 SGHRS and CDR2 YFSETQ. V was shortened by 2 bases and J by 4 bases, with 19 bases between the two germline ends. CDR3 length: 17 residues.

This clonotype was detected many times. V usage is TRBV12-3 or TRBV12-4 and J usage is TRBJ2-3; the match to TRBD2 covers 13 bases. V shed 5 bases, J shed 4 bases, and the junction held 3 bases outside the gene matches. This CDR3 is 15 amino acids long. The CDR3 loop reads CASSQTSGRSDTQYF. In DNA form, the CDR3 reads TGTGCCAGCAGTCAGACTAGCGGGAGGTCAGATACGCAGTATTTT.

This clonotype occurred many times. V gene TRBV12-3 or TRBV12-4 combines with J gene TRBJ2-5; a weak D match, TRBD1 (6 bases). The CDR3 is made up of 13 amino acids. Trimming cost V 6 bases and J 1 base, with 9 bases left between them. The CDR3 sequence is CASRTGFQETQYF. CDR3 nucleotide sequence: TGTGCCAGCAGGACAGGTTTCCAAGAGACCCAGTACTTC.

This clonotype was seen repeatedly, ten times or more. The chain links TRBV7-2 to TRBJ2-3, with D possibly TRBD2 on 5 matching bases. This CDR3 is built from 15 residues. Trimming cost V 5 bases and J 5 bases, with 17 bases left between them. Germline loops: CDR1 SGHTA, CDR2 FQGNSA. CDR3 DNA sequence: TGTGCCAGCAGCCAGAGGGCTGGAAAGAGAGATACGCAGTATTTT. It yields the protein CASSQRAGKRDTQYF.

The rearrangement uses TRBV29-1 and TRBJ1-1; D not resolved. CDR1 and CDR2 (germline): SQVTM, ANQGSEA. V was cut by 4 bases and J by 7 bases, with 10 bases left in between. This CDR3 has 11 amino acids. Here the CDR3 DNA reads TGCAGCGTTGTTCAGGCCGGTGAAGCTTTCTTT. It codes for CSVVQAGEAFF.

This clonotype was detected a few times. The chain recombines TRBV7-2 with TRBJ2-7, with 11 nucleotides matching TRBD2. Germline CDR1 SGHTA, CDR2 FQGNSA. The CDR3 spans 14 residues. The ends lost 7 bases at V and 4 bases at J; junction bases unmatched: 6. CDR3 region: CASTTSGETYEQYF. In DNA form, the CDR3 reads TGTGCCAGCACGACTAGCGGGGAAACTTACGAGCAGTACTTC.

This clonotype showed up many times. The CDR3 nucleotides are TGCGCCAGCAGCCAAGATCAGAACAGGGTAACTGAAGCTTTCTTT. This sequence encodes CASSQDQNRVTEAFF. This chain uses TRBV4-3 with TRBJ1-1; D perhaps matches TRBD1 (6 bases). Germline assignment: CDR1 LGHNA and CDR2 YSLEER. V gave up 0 bases and J gave up 5 bases, with 13 bases separating them. The CDR3 is 15 residues long.

This clonotype was observed a few times. The J gene is TRBJ2-3, the V gene TRBV9, with a tentative D call TRBD1 (5 bases). Germline loops: CDR1 SGDLS, CDR2 YYNGEE. The V and J ends lost 0 bases and 9 bases respectively, with 14 bases between them. The CDR3 runs 14 residues. The CDR3 loop is CASSVGGGHETQYF. The CDR3 nucleotides read TGTGCCAGCAGCGTAGGGGGCGGACATGAAACGCAGTATTTT.

This clonotype was seen ten or more times. Here the CDR3 reads CASSPQRTGDFYEQYF. CDR3 nucleotides: TGCGCCAGCAGCCCCCAACGAACAGGAGATTTCTACGAGCAGTACTTC. This rearrangement joins TRBV4-3 to TRBJ2-7; the D gene is possibly TRBD1 (5 bases). There are 16 residues in the CDR3. Trimming cost V 4 bases and J 3 bases, with 19 bases left between them. Per germline, CDR1 LGHNA and CDR2 YSLEER.

The sample holds a few counts of this clonotype. This chain connects TRBV7-2 to TRBJ2-3; D possibly corresponds to TRBD2 (6 bases). Germline V gene data show CDR1 as SGHTA and CDR2 as FQGNSA. V lost 7 bases to trimming and J lost 0 bases, with 14 bases between them. This CDR3 contains 15 residues. CDR3 in DNA: TGTGCCAGCACCCCAGGGAGGTATAGCACAGATACGCAGTATTTT. The encoded protein is CASTPGRYSTDTQYF.

In this sample, this clonotype turned up many times. The chain is built from TRBV10-3 and TRBJ2-7, with 7 bases identical to TRBD1. The V segment lost 3 bases and the J segment 9 bases; nucleotides outside the gene matches: 8. CDR1 is ENHRY and CDR2 is SYGVKD in the germline V gene. The CDR3 contains 13 residues. CDR3 region: CAISERDREPQYV. CDR3 bases: TGTGCCATCAGTGAAAGAGACAGGGAACCGCAGTACGTC.